This T cell receptor (beta chain) was retrieved from a study of blood T cell repertoires in COVID-19. Original handling: Amplification from reference gene primers served as the basis for estimated nucleated cell counts. Here immunoSEQ multiplex PCR was the method, and the copy in TCRdb shows in-frame clones only, minus some. That table is the source of V, J and clone size, and D and trimming were worked out from the DNA. Counted here are fewer than 200,000 clones, 70% to 90% occurring once; the ten biggest clones make up approximately 4%. Symptom resolution, clearance, or two negative PCRs marked donors in Cohort 3 as recovered. CDR3 length: 14 amino acids. Trimming at V came to 2 bases and at J to 6 bases, leaving 7 bases not matched to a gene. The germline gives CDR1 MNHNY, CDR2 SVGAGI (reference sequence). This clone turned up a few times.

The chain combines TRBV6-6 with TRBJ2-7; 7 bases match TRBD2. This clonotype originated in a woman aged 45-60 years who had recovered from COVID-19. Sequencing was carried out using PBMCs or T cells enriched from blood (not recorded which). The CDR3 here is CASSYGNGRSEQYV. The DNA for the CDR3 is TGTGCCAGCAGTTACGGTAACGGGAGGAGCGAGCAGTACGTC.